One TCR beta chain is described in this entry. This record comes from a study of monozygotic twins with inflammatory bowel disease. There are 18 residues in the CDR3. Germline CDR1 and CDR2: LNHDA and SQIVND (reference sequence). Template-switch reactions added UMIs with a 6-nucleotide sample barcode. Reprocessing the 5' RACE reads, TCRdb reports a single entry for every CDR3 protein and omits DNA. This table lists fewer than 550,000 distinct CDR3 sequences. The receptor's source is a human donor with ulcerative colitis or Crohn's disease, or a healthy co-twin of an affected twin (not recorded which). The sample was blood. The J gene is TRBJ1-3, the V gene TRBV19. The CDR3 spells CASSITAAGPSSGNTIYF.